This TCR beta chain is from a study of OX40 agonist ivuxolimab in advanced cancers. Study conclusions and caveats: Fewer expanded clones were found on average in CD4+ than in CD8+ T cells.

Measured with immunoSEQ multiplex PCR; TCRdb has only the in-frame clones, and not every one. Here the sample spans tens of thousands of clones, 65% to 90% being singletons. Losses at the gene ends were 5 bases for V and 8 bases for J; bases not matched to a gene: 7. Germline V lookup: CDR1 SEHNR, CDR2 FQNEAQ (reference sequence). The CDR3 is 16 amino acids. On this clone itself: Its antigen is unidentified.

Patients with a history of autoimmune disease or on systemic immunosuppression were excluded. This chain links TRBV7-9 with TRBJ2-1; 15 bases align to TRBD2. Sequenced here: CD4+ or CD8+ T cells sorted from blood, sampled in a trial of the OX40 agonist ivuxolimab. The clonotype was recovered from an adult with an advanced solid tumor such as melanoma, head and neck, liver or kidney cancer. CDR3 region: CASSPQGLAGGYEQFF. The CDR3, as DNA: TGTGCCAGCAGCCCGCAGGGACTAGCGGGGGGTTATGAGCAGTTCTTC.